This entry is about one T cell receptor (beta chain). This entry comes from a study of blood T cell repertoires in COVID-19. Study context: Spain, Italy and the United States supplied samples that represented acute and convalescent COVID-19. PBMCs, B-cell-depleted T cells, or T cells provided the cDNA or gDNA that made up the material.

Germline CDR1 reads SGHDN; CDR2 reads FVKESK. Trimming took off 5 bases at V and 7 bases at J, with 9 bases between the two ends. This CDR3 spans 12 amino acids. In the original processing: From reference gene primer amplification, estimates of nucleated cell counts were derived. Measured with immunoSEQ multiplex PCR; TCRdb has only the in-frame clones, and not every one. For V, J and clone size, that table is used; D and trimming come from the DNA. The sample contains about 160,000 clones, over 65% of which appear only once. The V call is TRBV14, the J call TRBJ2-1; the D gene is possibly TRBD1 (6 bases). This sequence originates from a man aged 55 to 69 with acute or convalescent COVID-19. The sequenced sample consisted of peripheral blood. CDR3 bases: TGTGCCAGCAGCAGGGGGTGGAATGAGCAGTTCTTC. It encodes CASSRGWNEQFF.